Below, 9 T cell receptor beta chains from the same sample are listed, as sequenced in a study of cytomegalovirus exposure and HLA in healthy donors. Vbeta (60) and Jbeta (13) primers were used in the PCR. The assay was immunoSEQ multiplex PCR, and TCRdb's table has in-frame clones only and misses some. The repertoire shows tens of thousands of clones; the top ten hold approximately 2.1%. The sample was PBMCs. These receptors originate from a female donor in good health and CMV-seronegative.

This sequence joins TRBV6-4 and TRBJ2-3, with 10 bases lining up with TRBD1. The CDR3 is 15 amino acids. CDR1 is MRHNA and CDR2 is SNTAGT in the germline V gene. Trimming removed 2 bases from V and 1 base from J; junction bases left unmatched: 0. CDR3 sequence reads: CASSDGQGGTDTQYF. Here the CDR3 DNA reads TGTGCCAGCAGTGACGGACAGGGGGGCACAGATACGCAGTATTTT.

This chain joins TRBV18 and TRBJ2-5; the match to TRBD2 covers 8 bases. The CDR3 is made up of 15 amino acids. Germline trimming cut 1 base from V and 5 bases from J; bases unmatched to any gene: 6. Germline-derived CDR1 and CDR2 are KGHSH and LQKENI. The DNA of the CDR3 is TGTGCCAGCTCACCACTAAGCGGGAGAACGGAGACCCAGTACTTC. It yields the protein CASSPLSGRTETQYF.

The chain employs TRBV18 and TRBJ1-3, with a tentative D call TRBD1 (5 bases). The V and J ends lost 6 bases and 4 bases respectively, with 10 bases between them. The germline gives CDR1 KGHSH, CDR2 LQKENI. This CDR3 comprises 13 residues. Here the CDR3 reads CASSPQGGNTIYF. DNA for the CDR3: TGTGCCAGCTCGCCTCAGGGAGGAAACACCATATATTTT.

The chain is built from TRBV5-1 and TRBJ1-3; no clear D gene. This CDR3 has 16 residues. Germline loops: CDR1 SGHRS, CDR2 YFSETQ. V gave up 0 bases and J gave up 0 bases, with 10 bases separating them. The CDR3 spells CASSLVGTHSGNTIYF. The CDR3 DNA reads TGCGCCAGCAGCTTGGTTGGCACCCACTCTGGAAACACCATATATTTT.

V usage is TRBV9 and J usage is TRBJ2-5, with 11 bases identical to TRBD2. The CDR3 sequence is 16 residues long. V was clipped by 0 bases and J by 4 bases; unmatched bases: 5. Germline lookup yields CDR1 SGDLS and CDR2 YYNGEE. DNA of the CDR3: TGTGCCAGCAGCGTAGTTGGGACTAGCGGTAGAGAGACCCAGTACTTC. As protein: CASSVVGTSGRETQYF.

J is TRBJ2-3 and V is TRBV9; TRBD2 aligns across 10 bases. The ends lost 0 bases at V and 6 bases at J; junction bases unmatched: 7. Germline V gene sequence: CDR1 SGDLS, CDR2 YYNGEE. This CDR3 contains 16 residues. The CDR3 region is CASSVDPAGGRDTQYF. The DNA for the CDR3 is TGTGCCAGCAGCGTAGACCCAGCGGGGGGGCGGGATACGCAGTATTTT.

The chain has TRBV29-1 and TRBJ1-3; TRBD1 agrees at 10 bases. Losses at the gene ends were 5 bases for V and 3 bases for J; bases not matched to a gene: 4. There are 14 residues in the CDR3. Germline assignment: CDR1 SQVTM and CDR2 ANQGSEA. The CDR3 is CSVWDRGGGNTIYF. The CDR3 DNA is TGCAGCGTTTGGGACAGGGGAGGTGGAAACACCATATATTTT.

The rearrangement joins TRBV5-1 to TRBJ2-1; 8 nucleotides match TRBD2. The CDR3 has 14 residues. The germline V gene encodes CDR1 SGHRS and CDR2 YFSETQ. Germline trimming cut 7 bases from V and 2 bases from J; bases unmatched to any gene: 5. The CDR3 is CASHVAGPYNEQFF. CDR3 sequence (DNA): TGCGCCAGCCACGTAGCGGGGCCCTACAATGAGCAGTTCTTC.

The chain joins TRBV5-1 to TRBJ2-1, with 10 bases aligning to TRBD2. The CDR3 is 14 amino acids. The germline V gene has CDR1 SGHRS and CDR2 YFSETQ. J was trimmed by 8 bases and V by 0 bases; bases with no gene match: 2. The CDR3 DNA reads TGCGCCAGCAGCTTGGAGGGGACTAGCGATGAGCAGTTCTTC. It yields the protein CASSLEGTSDEQFF. The full variable domain, in which reference TRBV5-1 and TRBJ2-1 provide the parts outside the CDR3, is KAGVTQTPRYLIKTRGQQVTLSCSPISGHRSVSWYQQTPGQGLQFLFEYFSETQRNKGNFPGRFSGRQFSNSRSEMNVSTLELGDSALYLCASSLEGTSDEQFFGPGTRLTVL.